The 29 T cell receptor beta chains in this list originate from one sample, sequenced in a study of PD-L1 blockade in urothelial cancer (TCRdb year 2017). Libraries were constructed by the immunoSEQ multiplex PCR assay. Not all clones reach the TCRdb copy of this immuneACCESS table, which keeps in-frame sequences only. Checked studies attribute under half of the gap to unresolved V genes and leave the rest unexplained. This sample has about 45,000 clones in its table, and around 80% of those were observed once. Around 14% of the sample goes to the ten largest clones. Reading the label with the study, this specimen's time point is: peripheral blood 6 weeks after treatment start. Specimen: PBMCs, collected around atezolizumab (anti-PD-L1) treatment. The source is a man aged 55-75 years with urothelial cancer.

The chain joins TRBV6-1 to TRBJ1-1; D gene ambiguous. Germline values: CDR1 MNHNS, CDR2 SASEGT. This CDR3 is built from 15 residues. The V end lost 0 bases, the J end lost 3 bases, and 11 bases lay between the germline ends. Here the CDR3 reads CASSEAMRAYTEAFF. The DNA for the CDR3 is TGTGCCAGCAGTGAAGCGATGAGGGCGTACACTGAAGCTTTCTTT.

This chain uses TRBV10-2 with TRBJ1-5, with TRBD1 as a possible D gene (6 bases). V shed 6 bases and J shed 0 bases, with 12 bases lying between them. The CDR3 runs 15 residues. Per germline, CDR1 WSHSY and CDR2 SAAADI. In DNA, the CDR3 is TGCGCCAGCAGGGTTAACAGGGATAGCAATCAGCCCCAGCATTTT. It codes for CASRVNRDSNQPQHF.

The chain is built from TRBV7-2 and TRBJ1-4, with 7 positions matching TRBD1. The junction had 10 bases not matched to a gene; V was cut back by 5 bases and J by 4 bases. Germline CDR1 SGHTA, CDR2 FQGNSA. This CDR3 contains 16 residues. The chain's CDR3 is CASSLGGGGDNEKLFF. The DNA for the CDR3 is TGTGCCAGCAGCCTAGGGGGCGGAGGGGATAATGAAAAACTGTTTTTT.

This chain links TRBV27 with TRBJ2-1; a weak D match, TRBD1 (5 bases). The V gene's germline CDR1 is MNHEY and CDR2 SMNVEV (reference sequence). This CDR3 has 14 amino acids. V was clipped by 6 bases and J by 0 bases, with 9 bases between them. The CDR3 is CASRKDSSYNEQFF. In DNA form, the CDR3 reads TGTGCCAGCAGAAAAGACAGCTCCTACAATGAGCAGTTCTTC.

The table lists this clone with a count of one. The rearrangement uses TRBV11-3 and TRBJ2-1, with D maybe TRBD2 (6 bases). This CDR3 is built from 15 residues. In germline, CDR1 is SGHNT, CDR2 YENEEA. Trimming shortened V by 6 bases and J by 8 bases, and 20 bases separated the two germline ends. CDR3 in amino acids: CASSPRPIGGDEQFF. Here the CDR3 DNA reads TGTGCCAGCAGTCCCAGGCCTATCGGCGGGGATGAGCAGTTCTTC.

This clone has just a few counts. The genes are TRBV7-2 and TRBJ2-7, with 9 positions matching TRBD2. CDR1 and CDR2 from the germline V gene are SGHTA and FQGNSA. V was clipped by 0 bases and J by 6 bases; unmatched bases: 6. CDR3 size: 15 residues. CDR3 region: CASSLASGSFVEQYF. For the CDR3, the DNA is TGTGCCAGCAGCTTAGCTAGCGGGAGCTTCGTCGAGCAGTACTTC.

V is TRBV5-4 and J is TRBJ2-7, with D perhaps TRBD2 (5 bases). Germline assignment: CDR1 SGHNT and CDR2 YYREEE (reference sequence). CDR3 size: 14 residues. Trimming shortened V by 0 bases and J by 3 bases, and 10 bases separated the two germline ends. CDR3 DNA: TGTGCCAGCAGCTTGGATGAGGGAATCTACGAGCAGTACTTC. This encodes CASSLDEGIYEQYF.

The chain couples TRBV10-2 to TRBJ2-1; D gene unclear. The CDR3 extends over 14 amino acids. Trimming took off 6 bases at V and 0 bases at J, with 9 bases between the two ends. Per the germline V gene, CDR1 is WSHSY and CDR2 is SAAADI. The CDR3 DNA is TGCGCCAGCAGCGCGAGCGACTCCTACAATGAGCAGTTCTTC. This sequence encodes CASSASDSYNEQFF.

The chain uses TRBV10-3 and TRBJ1-2, with unresolved D. Deletions cut 6 bases from V and 4 bases from J, with 6 bases between. From germline, CDR1 is ENHRY and CDR2 SYGVKD. The CDR3 extends over 11 amino acids. The CDR3 region has the DNA TGTGCCATCAGAGCGCTCTATGGCTACACCTTC. Translating it yields CAIRALYGYTF.

The gene calls are TRBV9 and TRBJ1-5; 7 bases match TRBD1. Unmatched junction bases numbered 4, after V lost 4 bases and J lost 0 bases. This CDR3 is 15 amino acids long. The V gene's germline CDR1 is SGDLS and CDR2 YYNGEE. CDR3 residues: CASSPGGFSNQPQHF. The CDR3 nucleotides are TGTGCCAGCAGCCCAGGGGGTTTTAGCAATCAGCCCCAGCATTTT.

The rearrangement uses TRBV19 and TRBJ1-2, with 9 bases aligning to TRBD1. Per germline, CDR1 LNHDA and CDR2 SQIVND (reference sequence). Trimming removed 6 bases from V and 8 bases from J; junction bases left unmatched: 13. The CDR3 consists of 15 residues. As DNA, the CDR3 is TGTGCCAGTAGCCCCCCCGGGACAGGGAAATTGGGCTACACCTTC. As protein: CASSPPGTGKLGYTF. Based on the CDR3 plus reference TRBV19 and TRBJ1-2, the full variable domain is DGGITQSPKYLFRKEGQNVTLSCEQNLNHDAMYWYRQDPGQGLRLIYYSQIVNDFQKGDIAEGYSVSREKKESFPLTVTSAQKNPTAFYLCASSPPGTGKLGYTFGSGTRLTVV.

The V and J genes are TRBV13 and TRBJ2-2; D is ambiguous. The CDR3 extends over 14 amino acids. Germline CDR1 is PRHDT and CDR2 is FYEKMQ (reference sequence). V was clipped by 3 bases and J by 5 bases, with 10 bases between them. The CDR3 sequence is CASSFAAYTGELFF. CDR3 nucleotide sequence: TGTGCCAGCAGCTTCGCCGCGTATACCGGGGAGCTGTTTTTT.

The chain uses TRBV11-2 and TRBJ1-1; TRBD1 matches at 7 bases. The CDR3 totals 13 residues. J was trimmed by 1 base and V by 4 bases; bases with no gene match: 0. Per the germline V gene, CDR1 is SGHAT and CDR2 is FQNNGV. Here the CDR3 DNA reads TGTGCCAGCAGCTGGGACAGGAACACTGAAGCTTTCTTT. This encodes CASSWDRNTEAFF.

This clone was picked up one time. The V gene is TRBV4-1, the J gene TRBJ2-7; 10 bases are shared with TRBD1. The J segment lost 6 bases and the V segment lost 0 bases, leaving 2 bases of the junction unmatched. The germline V gene has CDR1 MGHRA and CDR2 YSYEKL. The CDR3 covers 14 residues. CDR3 in amino acids: CASSQDRTGGEQYF. The CDR3, as DNA: TGCGCCAGCAGCCAAGATAGGACAGGGGGCGAGCAGTACTTC.

The chain joins TRBV5-6 to TRBJ2-4; possible D gene TRBD2, 5 bases. Germline-derived CDR1 and CDR2 are SGHDT and YYEEEE. Trimming removed 4 bases from V and 5 bases from J, with 13 bases in between. This CDR3 region has 14 residues. Here the CDR3 DNA reads TGTGCCAGCAGCCGACCGGGGTGGGAAAACATTCAGTACTTC. Its translation: CASSRPGWENIQYF.

This chain uses TRBV28 with TRBJ2-6; tentative D call: TRBD1 (6 bases). Trimming pared 4 bases from V and 3 bases from J, leaving 16 bases between. CDR1 is MDHEN, CDR2 SYDVKM, per germline. The CDR3 contains 17 residues. The CDR3 bases are TGTGCCAGCAGTTCGTGGGGACAATCTCGTGGGGCCAACGTCCTGACTTTC. Protein sequence: CASSSWGQSRGANVLTF.

The chain joins TRBV7-2 to TRBJ2-1; 13 bases align to TRBD2. After removal of 5 bases from V and 8 bases from J, the junction contained 6 bases not matched to a gene. This CDR3 is built from 15 residues. The germline V gene encodes CDR1 SGHTA and CDR2 FQGNSA. The CDR3 DNA is TGTGCCAGCAGCCAAGGACTAGCGGGAGCCTATGAGCAGTTCTTC. Protein: CASSQGLAGAYEQFF.

This clone has only a few counts. The gene calls are TRBV7-2 and TRBJ2-7, with TRBD1 as a possible D gene (6 bases). The germline gives CDR1 SGHTA, CDR2 FQGNSA. The CDR3 is 18 amino acids. Trimming took 2 bases from V and 0 from J, leaving 20 bases between them. CDR3 residues: CASSLPADRISLSYEQYF. The CDR3 DNA sequence: TGTGCCAGCAGCTTACCGGCAGACAGGATCTCTCTCTCCTACGAGCAGTACTTC. Drawing the rest from reference TRBV7-2 and TRBJ2-7, the complete variable domain is GAGVSQSPSNKVTEKGKDVELRCDPISGHTALYWYRQSLGQGLEFLIYFQGNSAPDKSGLPSDRFSAERTGGSVSTLTIQRTQQEDSAVYLCASSLPADRISLSYEQYFGPGTRLTVT.

The chain employs TRBV9 and TRBJ1-1, with unresolved D. Looked up from germline, CDR1 is SGDLS and CDR2 is YYNGEE. This CDR3 region has 15 residues. Trimming took off 0 bases at V and 1 base at J, with 10 bases between the two ends. The CDR3 reads CASSVGLSENTEAFF. In DNA, the CDR3 is TGTGCCAGCAGCGTAGGACTTTCGGAGAACACTGAAGCTTTCTTT. Full variable domain (outside the CDR3, taken from reference TRBV9 and TRBJ1-1): DSGVTQTPKHLITATGQRVTLRCSPRSGDLSVYWYQQSLDQGLQFLIQYYNGEERAKGNILERFSAQQFPDLHSELNLSSLELGDSALYFCASSVGLSENTEAFFGQGTRLTVV.

This chain uses TRBV7-6 with TRBJ1-4; possible D gene TRBD1, 5 bases. V lost 4 bases and J lost 5, with 11 bases in between. Germline values: CDR1 SGHVS, CDR2 FNYEAQ. This CDR3 comprises 14 residues. The DNA for the CDR3 is TGTGCCAGCAGCTCGACAGTGGGGAATGAAAAACTGTTTTTT. Translating gives CASSSTVGNEKLFF. The complete variable domain, with remaining parts taken from reference TRBV7-6 and TRBJ1-4, reads GAGVSQSPRYKVTKRGQDVALRCDPISGHVSLYWYRQALGQGPEFLTYFNYEAQQDKSGLPNDRFSAERPEGSISTLTIQRTEQRDSAMYRCASSSTVGNEKLFFGSGTQLSVL.

The chain has TRBV11-2 and TRBJ2-2, with 11 bases fitting TRBD2. Looked up from germline, CDR1 is SGHAT and CDR2 is FQNNGV. Trimming at V came to 1 base and at J to 4 bases, leaving 5 bases not matched to a gene. CDR3 length: 17 residues. The CDR3, as DNA: TGTGCCAGCAGCTTAGTCATCCTAGCGGGGGGCACCGGGGAGCTGTTTTTT. Its translation: CASSLVILAGGTGELFF.

The chain employs TRBV18 and TRBJ2-7; 9 bases map to TRBD1. CDR1 is KGHSH and CDR2 is LQKENI in the germline V gene. The CDR3 spans 13 residues. V dropped 3 bases and J dropped 6; count of bases not matched to a gene: 3. CDR3 bases: TGTGCCAGCTCACCCGGGACAGGGTTCGAGCAGTACTTC. Translated: CASSPGTGFEQYF.

This clone was seen a few times. V gene TRBV6-1 combines with J gene TRBJ2-7, with TRBD1 matching over 8 bases. This CDR3 has 15 amino acids. Trimming took 6 bases from V and 0 from J; bases not matched to a gene: 7. The germline V gene encodes CDR1 MNHNS and CDR2 SASEGT. CDR3 nucleotides: TGTGCCAGCAGAAGGGGACAGGTTGACTCCTACGAGCAGTACTTC. Its translation: CASRRGQVDSYEQYF.

In this sample, this clone turned up many times. The chain has TRBV20-1 and TRBJ2-5, with a possible D match to TRBD1 (5 bases). Deletions cut 8 bases from V and 11 bases from J, with 15 bases between. The CDR3 runs to 10 residues. Germline CDR1 is DFQATT and CDR2 is SNEGSKA (reference sequence). The DNA of the CDR3 is TGCAGTCAAGGGGTCGACACGCAGTACTTC. Its translation: CSQGVDTQYF.

The chain uses TRBV30 and TRBJ2-1; possibly TRBD2 for D (7 bases). V was pared by 5 bases and J by 1 base, with 24 bases between. CDR3 size: 18 residues. Germline CDR1 reads GTSNPN; CDR2 reads SVGIG (reference sequence). This chain's CDR3 is CAWSDGGRETISYNEQFF. The CDR3, as DNA: TGTGCCTGGTCCGACGGGGGGCGGGAGACCATTTCCTACAATGAGCAGTTCTTC.

The rearrangement joins TRBV4-2 to TRBJ2-5; 10 positions match TRBD2. There are 15 residues in the CDR3. CDR1 is LGHNA, CDR2 YNFKEQ, per germline. J lost 5 bases, V lost 4 bases, and 7 bases had no gene match. The CDR3 reads CASSRSAGGEETQYF. CDR3 nucleotides: TGTGCCAGCAGCCGGTCAGCGGGAGGGGAGGAGACCCAGTACTTC.

V and J are TRBV5-5 and TRBJ2-7, with D maybe TRBD2 (7 bases). Trimming left V 4 bases short and J 2 bases short, with 13 bases between. CDR1 and CDR2 (germline): SGHKS, YYEKEE (reference sequence). This CDR3 is built from 14 residues. The CDR3 here is CASSPGGGPYEQYF. In DNA form, the CDR3 reads TGTGCCAGCAGCCCGGGCGGGGGCCCCTACGAGCAGTACTTC.

This chain links TRBV2 with TRBJ2-7, with 9 bases fitting TRBD1. Germline V gene data show CDR1 as SNHLY and CDR2 as FYNNEI. The CDR3 runs to 14 residues. V trimming: 6 bases; J trimming: 4 bases; junction bases outside the gene matches: 7. The CDR3 spells CASSTGTGRYEQYF. The CDR3 DNA reads TGTGCCAGCAGCACCGGGACAGGGAGATACGAGCAGTACTTC.

This sequence joins TRBV11-2 and TRBJ1-4, with no clear D. Germline CDR1 is SGHAT and CDR2 is FQNNGV. The length of the CDR3 is 15 residues. The ends were cut back, 3 bases at V and 2 bases at J, with 10 bases in the middle. The CDR3 DNA is TGTGCCAGCAGCTTGAACGGGATGACTAATGAAAAACTGTTTTTT. Protein sequence: CASSLNGMTNEKLFF. The full variable domain, completed using reference TRBV11-2 and TRBJ1-4, is EAGVAQSPRYKIIEKRQSVAFWCNPISGHATLYWYQQILGQGPKLLIQFQNNGVVDDSQLPKDRFSAERLKGVDSTLKIQPAKLEDSAVYLCASSLNGMTNEKLFFGSGTQLSVL.